These 24 T cell receptor beta chains came from one sample sequenced in a study of T cells expressing NK-cell markers. TCRdb re-called the 5' RACE reads; every CDR3 protein appears as one record, without DNA. The record lists 550,000 to 600,000 distinct CDR3 sequences, of which the ten most abundant hold approximately 3.6%. Sequencing was performed on blood T cells: a sorted CD56 or NKG2C T cell subset, CD4+ or CD8+ T cells, or bulk PBMC T cells (not recorded which). Every receptor here comes from a man between 18 and 29 years old in good health.

V gene TRBV20-1 combines with J gene TRBJ2-4; TCRdb selects TRBD2, and the lack of DNA leaves this call unchecked. This CDR3 is 18 amino acids long. Germline V gene lookup returns CDR1 DFQATT and CDR2 SNEGSKA (reference sequence). The CDR3 here is CSARDGLAGGPRGNIQYF.

The rearrangement links TRBV12-3 or TRBV12-4 to TRBJ1-2; there is no DNA to check the TCRdb D call of TRBD1. This CDR3 is 16 amino acids long. CDR3 region: CASSPSRQFSNYGYTF.

The V call is TRBV25-1, the J call TRBJ2-1; TCRdb outputs TRBD1, but without DNA this stays unchecked. This CDR3 is built from 15 residues. Germline lookup yields CDR1 MGHDK and CDR2 SYGVNS. This CDR3 is CASSEYQGASNEQFF.

The chain combines TRBV20-1 with TRBJ1-2; TCRdb reports TRBD1, a call that lacks DNA to check it against. The CDR3 loop spans 14 amino acids. Germline V gene data show CDR1 as DFQATT and CDR2 as SNEGSKA (reference sequence). CDR3 residues: CSARVLGGTGGYTF.

This sequence joins TRBV15 and TRBJ2-4; the D gene TCRdb calls, TRBD2, cannot be checked with no DNA. CDR1 is LNHNV, CDR2 YYDKDF, per germline (reference sequence). The CDR3 has 17 amino acids. Here the CDR3 reads CATGTSGSPLAKNIQYF.

The chain has TRBV15 and TRBJ1-1; TCRdb's D gene call, TRBD1, goes unchecked for lack of DNA. Per germline, CDR1 LNHNV and CDR2 YYDKDF (reference sequence). The CDR3 sequence is 14 residues long. This CDR3 is CATSRAGFGTEAFF.

V gene TRBV28 combines with J gene TRBJ2-1; the TCRdb call, TRBD2, lacks DNA for checking. The length of the CDR3 is 14 residues. Germline V gives CDR1 MDHEN, CDR2 SYDVKM. The CDR3 spells CASSTRDSYNEQFF.

The gene calls are TRBV10-2 and TRBJ2-2; TCRdb names TRBD1, which stays unverified in the absence of DNA. CDR3 length equals 17 residues. CDR1 is WSHSY, CDR2 SAAADI, per germline. The CDR3: CASSDRDLTGPTGELFF.

The chain combines TRBV12-3 or TRBV12-4 with TRBJ2-2; TCRdb's assignment of TRBD2 cannot be checked, as there is no DNA. The CDR3 is 17 residues long. CDR3 sequence reads: CASSSLTSGANTGELFF.

This chain's CDR3 is CASSPGTGGAEDTQYF. This sequence joins TRBV5-1 and TRBJ2-3; no DNA is available, so the TRBD1 call from TCRdb remains unchecked. This CDR3 has 16 amino acids. Germline values: CDR1 SGHRS, CDR2 YFSETQ.

The chain couples TRBV10-3 to TRBJ2-1; TCRdb's D call, TRBD1, is unchecked because there is no DNA. Germline assignment: CDR1 ENHRY and CDR2 SYGVKD. There are 13 residues in the CDR3. CDR3 region: CAIQGIGYNEQFF.

The chain is built from TRBV12-3 or TRBV12-4 and TRBJ2-7; TCRdb designates TRBD1, a call that cannot be tested without DNA. This CDR3 is built from 15 residues. CDR3 protein: CASSKGVSGLDEQYF.

V and J are TRBV25-1 and TRBJ2-6. CDR1 is MGHDK and CDR2 is SYGVNS in the germline V gene. This CDR3 region has 14 residues. CDR3 amino acids: CASSNSAGANVLTF.

The V and J genes are TRBV2 and TRBJ1-1; there is no DNA to check the TCRdb D call of TRBD1. This CDR3 region has 13 residues. Germline-derived CDR1 and CDR2 are SNHLY and FYNNEI. The CDR3 protein is CASRTEGDTEAFF.

V usage is TRBV9 and J usage is TRBJ2-7; the D call from TCRdb, TRBD1, cannot be confirmed without DNA. The CDR3 loop spans 15 amino acids. CDR1 is SGDLS and CDR2 is YYNGEE in the germline V gene. The CDR3 reads CASSAGTGGYYEQYF.

The CDR3 protein is CASSQQGQKNNEQFF. The rearrangement uses TRBV5-1 and TRBJ2-1; TCRdb proposes TRBD1, but this gene call is untestable without DNA. Looked up from germline, CDR1 is SGHRS and CDR2 is YFSETQ. The CDR3 runs to 15 residues.

The chain is built from TRBV12-5 and TRBJ1-5; TCRdb picks TRBD1, but there is no DNA to check that call. The CDR3 is made up of 15 amino acids. Germline loops: CDR1 LGHNT, CDR2 FRNRAP. The CDR3 sequence: CASLTGGYSNQPQHF.

The rearrangement uses TRBV10-3 and TRBJ2-2; TCRdb designates TRBD2, a call that cannot be tested without DNA. This CDR3 region has 18 residues. CDR1 ENHRY and CDR2 SYGVKD come from the germline V gene. This CDR3 is CAISETSGSLVRSGELFF.

The chain combines TRBV7-9 with TRBJ2-3; the D call of TRBD1 rests on TCRdb alone, since no DNA is present to check it. Germline CDR1 reads SEHNR; CDR2 reads FQNEAQ (reference sequence). This CDR3 spans 15 amino acids. This CDR3 is CASSLTTSLADTQYF.

The chain has TRBV20-1 and TRBJ2-1; as DNA is missing, the TRBD1 call by TCRdb cannot be tested. The CDR3 has 19 amino acids. Per the germline V gene, CDR1 is DFQATT and CDR2 is SNEGSKA (reference sequence). Here the CDR3 reads CSAIPVTGRGRGSYNEQFF.

The chain joins TRBV4-1 to TRBJ1-2. The CDR3 runs to 16 residues. Looked up from germline, CDR1 is MGHRA and CDR2 is YSYEKL. The CDR3 spells CASSQDPARKVYGYTF.

This chain uses TRBV5-1 with TRBJ2-1; checking the TCRdb D call of TRBD2 is not possible without DNA. Per the germline V gene, CDR1 is SGHRS and CDR2 is YFSETQ. The length of the CDR3 is 15 residues. This CDR3 reads CASSFGISEDNEQFF.

The chain couples TRBV7-2 to TRBJ2-2; TCRdb reports TRBD2, a call that lacks DNA to check it against. Germline CDR1 reads SGHTA; CDR2 reads FQGNSA. There are 17 residues in the CDR3. CDR3 in amino acids: CASSRSGLAGYTGELFF.

This chain joins TRBV7-2 and TRBJ2-1; TCRdb indicates TRBD1, and absent DNA this call remains unverified. The CDR3 is made up of 12 amino acids. Germline loops: CDR1 SGHTA, CDR2 FQGNSA. This CDR3 reads CASSSPPAGQFF. The full variable domain, its missing parts supplied by reference TRBV7-2 and TRBJ2-1, is GAGVSQSPSNKVTEKGKDVELRCDPISGHTALYWYRQSLGQGLEFLIYFQGNSAPDKSGLPSDRFSAERTGGSVSTLTIQRTQQEDSAVYLCASSSPPAGQFFGPGTRLTVL.